These 16 T cell receptor beta chains share one sample of origin, sequenced in a study of early T cells in non-severe SARS-CoV-2 infection. TCRdb analysed the 5' RACE reads with MiXCR anew, one entry per CDR3 protein. The data contain under 85,000 distinct CDR3 sequences, 13% to 15% of them singletons. Material: whole blood. These receptors came from an adult who was a healthcare worker with PCR-confirmed SARS-CoV-2 infection or an uninfected control (not recorded which).

To note about this clonotype: Compared with germline, one end of the junction differs, possibly owing to a read error. V usage is TRBV12-3 or TRBV12-4 and J usage is TRBJ2-5; a weak D match, TRBD2 (5 bases). There are 14 residues in the CDR3. CDR3 coding DNA: TGTGCCAGCAGTCTAGCCGGACCCCAAGAGACCCAGTACTTC. Its translation is CASSLAGPQETQYF.

This clonotype was counted between two and nine times. V gene TRBV9 combines with J gene TRBJ1-2; maybe TRBD1 (5 bases). CDR1 and CDR2 from the germline V gene are SGDLS and YYNGEE. The CDR3 is made up of 13 amino acids. Trimming stripped 0 bases from V and 4 bases from J, with 7 bases between. CDR3 bases: TGTGCCAGCAGCGTAGAAGGGGCCTATGGCTACACCTTC. The encoded protein is CASSVEGAYGYTF. The full variable domain, completed using reference TRBV9 and TRBJ1-2, is DSGVTQTPKHLITATGQRVTLRCSPRSGDLSVYWYQQSLDQGLQFLIQYYNGEERAKGNILERFSAQQFPDLHSELNLSSLELGDSALYFCASSVEGAYGYTFGSGTRLTVV.

This clonotype was seen a few times. The chain recombines TRBV28 with TRBJ2-1, with 7 bases matching TRBD2. Germline V gene sequence: CDR1 MDHEN, CDR2 SYDVKM. Trimming cost V 3 bases and J 16 bases; bases outside gene matches: 6. The CDR3 runs 11 residues. The CDR3 protein is CASSFSAGVFF. The CDR3 DNA is TGTGCCAGCAGTTTTTCCGCGGGGGTTTTCTTC. The full variable domain, rest sourced from reference TRBV28 and TRBJ2-1, is DVKVTQSSRYLVKRTGEKVFLECVQDMDHENMFWYRQDPGLGLRLIYFSYDVKMKEKGDIPEGYSVSREKKERFSLILESASTNQTSMYLCASSFSAGVFFGPGTRLTVL.

The gene calls are TRBV3-1 and TRBJ1-3; D unclear. V lost 0 bases and J lost 4, with 7 bases in between. CDR1 and CDR2 from the germline V gene are LGHDT and YNNKEL (reference sequence). The CDR3 runs 14 residues. The CDR3 spells CASSQDTVGNTIYF. CDR3 coding DNA: TGTGCCAGCAGCCAAGATACGGTCGGAAACACCATATATTTT.

This clonotype was counted only a few times. The rearrangement links TRBV7-8 to TRBJ2-5, with a weak D call TRBD1 (6 bases). CDR1 is SGHVS and CDR2 is FQNEAQ in the germline V gene. V gave up 4 bases and J gave up 3 bases, with 9 bases separating them. The CDR3 contains 13 residues. The CDR3 bases are TGTGCCAGCAGCTCCGGGGACAAAGAGACCCAGTACTTC. It translates to CASSSGDKETQYF.

This clonotype was observed many times. The J gene is TRBJ1-3, the V gene TRBV30; no firm D call. Trimming cost V 2 bases and J 0 bases, with 11 bases left between them. The V gene's germline CDR1 is GTSNPN and CDR2 SVGIG (reference sequence). The CDR3 consists of 15 residues. Written as DNA, the CDR3 is TGTGCCTGGAGTAGCGAGCTCCACTCTGGAAACACCATATATTTT. It codes for CAWSSELHSGNTIYF.

The chain recombines TRBV3-1 with TRBJ2-1, with 9 bases lining up with TRBD2. Germline values: CDR1 LGHDT, CDR2 YNNKEL (reference sequence). CDR3 length: 15 residues. V shed 0 bases, J shed 8 bases, and the junction held 5 bases outside the gene matches. This chain's CDR3 is CASSQEASGVDEQFF. The CDR3 region has the DNA TGTGCCAGCAGCCAAGAAGCTAGCGGGGTGGATGAGCAGTTCTTC.

The chain has TRBV4-3 and TRBJ2-1; tentatively, D is TRBD1 (7 bases). V lost 0 bases and J lost 13, with 19 bases in between. The germline CDR1 and CDR2 sequences are LGHNA and YSLEER. The CDR3 totals 15 residues. The CDR3 sequence is CASSQEGSGGLEQFF. The CDR3 DNA is TGCGCCAGCAGCCAAGAAGGGTCAGGGGGACTTGAACAGTTCTTC.

This clonotype occurred a few times. The chain combines TRBV19 with TRBJ2-1; 7 positions match TRBD1. CDR1 and CDR2 (germline): LNHDA, SQIVND (reference sequence). The CDR3 consists of 15 residues. V shed 2 bases and J 3 bases; nucleotides not matched to a gene: 4. CDR3 DNA sequence: TGTGCCAGTAGTATAAGGAGGACAGGCTACAATGAGCAGTTCTTC. Amino acid sequence: CASSIRRTGYNEQFF.

This clonotype was counted only a few times. V is TRBV7-9 and J is TRBJ1-2, with D uncertain. The germline V and J ends were trimmed by 3 bases and 7 bases, with 12 bases remaining between them. This CDR3 region has 13 residues. The V gene's germline CDR1 is SEHNR and CDR2 FQNEAQ (reference sequence). The CDR3 DNA follows: TGTGCCAGCAGCTTTGAAGCAGGAGTTGGCTACACCTTC. It translates to CASSFEAGVGYTF.

This clonotype appeared a few times. The chain joins TRBV5-1 to TRBJ1-1; D gene ambiguous. Germline V gene sequence: CDR1 SGHRS, CDR2 YFSETQ. This CDR3 is built from 14 residues. Trimming took off 0 bases at V and 4 bases at J, with 10 bases between the two ends. The CDR3 DNA reads as TGCGCCAGCAGCTTGGCTGCGGGGTCCACTGAAGCTTTCTTT. This gives the protein CASSLAAGSTEAFF.

This clonotype came up a few times. V usage is TRBV28 and J usage is TRBJ2-1; D is uncertain. Germline CDR1 and CDR2: MDHEN and SYDVKM. CDR3 size: 14 residues. With 7 bases removed from V and 3 bases from J, the gap between germline ends came to 13 bases. For the CDR3, the DNA is TGTGCCAGCACCCCCCCCGGGCGCTACAATGAGCAGTTCTTC. This translates into CASTPPGRYNEQFF. Full variable domain (missing parts from reference TRBV28 and TRBJ2-1): DVKVTQSSRYLVKRTGEKVFLECVQDMDHENMFWYRQDPGLGLRLIYFSYDVKMKEKGDIPEGYSVSREKKERFSLILESASTNQTSMYLCASTPPGRYNEQFFGPGTRLTVL.

This clonotype was detected only a few times. In DNA form, the CDR3 reads TGTGCCAGCAGCTTAATGAACCAGCGGGGGTTCGCAGATACGCAGTATTTT. It translates to CASSLMNQRGFADTQYF. V and J are TRBV7-8 and TRBJ2-3; 8 nucleotides line up with TRBD2. The CDR3 spans 17 residues. CDR1 SGHVS and CDR2 FQNEAQ come from the germline V gene. V lost 2 bases, J lost 4 bases, and 11 bases stayed unmatched.

This chain joins TRBV28 and TRBJ1-2, with D hard to call. Trimming took off 8 bases at V and 4 bases at J, with 14 bases between the two ends. CDR3 length equals 13 residues. The germline gives CDR1 MDHEN, CDR2 SYDVKM. The CDR3 is CASFSGQTYGYTF. The DNA of the CDR3 is TGTGCCAGCTTCTCCGGCCAGACCTATGGCTACACCTTC.

This chain joins TRBV6-2 or TRBV6-3 and TRBJ2-7, with 8 bases that match TRBD1. CDR1 and CDR2 from the germline V gene are MNHEY and SVGEGT. CDR3 length: 15 amino acids. J lost 3 bases, V lost 8 bases, and 12 bases had no gene match. The CDR3 reads CASRPPRTGHYEQYF. CDR3 nucleotide sequence: TGTGCCAGCCGACCGCCCCGGACAGGGCACTACGAGCAGTACTTC.

This clonotype appeared many times. This chain connects TRBV12-3 or TRBV12-4 to TRBJ2-7; 7 bases match TRBD1. Losses at the gene ends were 4 bases for V and 3 bases for J; bases not matched to a gene: 0. The CDR3 spans 12 residues. The CDR3 here is CASSWDSYEQYF. The CDR3 DNA follows: TGTGCCAGCAGTTGGGACAGCTACGAGCAGTACTTC.